This TCR beta chain is from a study of cytotoxic CD8 clonotypes in ibrutinib-treated CLL. Study as a whole: Samples had a mean of around 230,000 productive templates and almost 95,000 productive rearrangements. Study conclusions and caveats: At the start, clonality exceeded age-matched healthy donors and followed circulating CD8+ T-cell counts. Treatment saw public clonotypes, which were uncommon, either contract or stay stable.

TCRdb keeps only in-frame clones here, not all; method: immunoSEQ multiplex PCR. Of roughly 150,000 clones detected, 81% appear once; the ten largest clones hold roughly 2%. V shed 1 base and J shed 3 bases, with 18 bases lying between them. In germline, CDR1 is PRHDT, CDR2 FYEKMQ (reference sequence). This CDR3 contains 17 residues. As concerns this clone: Its antigen is unidentified.

The receptor was derived from a human donor with chronic lymphocytic leukemia. Material: PBMCs, obtained after 12 months of ibrutinib treatment. This sequence joins TRBV13 and TRBJ1-1; the D gene is possibly TRBD1 (5 bases). CDR3 DNA: TGTGCCAGCAGCTTAGTTGTGGGGTTGGGGACGGACACTGAAGCTTTCTTT. Translation: CASSLVVGLGTDTEAFF.